A single sample gave rise to the 2 T cell receptor beta chains below, sequenced in a study of tumor-infiltrating lymphocytes in primary liver carcinoma. Both RNA and DNA were isolated together from around 20-30 mg of bulk tissue that had not been sorted. A primer matching the constant region was used to make TCR beta cDNA from approximately 0.55 ug of total RNA. Investigators got TCR beta libraries out of three nested multiplex PCR rounds, done with slightly modified ARM-PCR. A C-beta reverse primer and TRBV1-TRBV30 forward primers served in each of the first two PCR rounds, at 9 to 10 cycles apiece. One entry per CDR3 protein results from TCRdb running MiXCR on the multiplex PCR reads. Of tens of thousands of distinct CDR3 sequences listed, 72% are singletons. The sequenced material came from liver tumor tissue from sampling region 1. Described subset: tumor region T1, superior pole. The receptor source for this set is a man aged 40-55 years with primary liver carcinoma and hepatitis B virus infection.

Of note for this clonotype: A much larger clone is a single base away; this may be a read error. This chain links TRBV7-9 with TRBJ2-7; D possibly corresponds to TRBD2 (5 bases). CDR3 length: 14 residues. Germline lookup yields CDR1 SEHNR and CDR2 FQNEAQ (reference sequence). The germline V and J ends were trimmed by 5 bases and 4 bases, with 15 bases remaining between them. The CDR3 loop is CASSPSGRQYEQYF. CDR3 nucleotides: TGTGCCAGCAGCCCCAGCGGAAGGCAGTACGAGCAGTACTTC.

On this clonotype: At one end, the junction sequence differs from germline, possibly due to a read error. The chain employs TRBV11-2 and TRBJ2-7; 7 bases fit TRBD2. In germline, CDR1 is SGHAT, CDR2 FQNNGV. The CDR3 has 16 residues. The CDR3 DNA reads as TGTGCCAACAGCTTAGATCCGGGGGAGGGTATCTACGAGCAGTACTTC. Its translation is CANSLDPGEGIYEQYF.